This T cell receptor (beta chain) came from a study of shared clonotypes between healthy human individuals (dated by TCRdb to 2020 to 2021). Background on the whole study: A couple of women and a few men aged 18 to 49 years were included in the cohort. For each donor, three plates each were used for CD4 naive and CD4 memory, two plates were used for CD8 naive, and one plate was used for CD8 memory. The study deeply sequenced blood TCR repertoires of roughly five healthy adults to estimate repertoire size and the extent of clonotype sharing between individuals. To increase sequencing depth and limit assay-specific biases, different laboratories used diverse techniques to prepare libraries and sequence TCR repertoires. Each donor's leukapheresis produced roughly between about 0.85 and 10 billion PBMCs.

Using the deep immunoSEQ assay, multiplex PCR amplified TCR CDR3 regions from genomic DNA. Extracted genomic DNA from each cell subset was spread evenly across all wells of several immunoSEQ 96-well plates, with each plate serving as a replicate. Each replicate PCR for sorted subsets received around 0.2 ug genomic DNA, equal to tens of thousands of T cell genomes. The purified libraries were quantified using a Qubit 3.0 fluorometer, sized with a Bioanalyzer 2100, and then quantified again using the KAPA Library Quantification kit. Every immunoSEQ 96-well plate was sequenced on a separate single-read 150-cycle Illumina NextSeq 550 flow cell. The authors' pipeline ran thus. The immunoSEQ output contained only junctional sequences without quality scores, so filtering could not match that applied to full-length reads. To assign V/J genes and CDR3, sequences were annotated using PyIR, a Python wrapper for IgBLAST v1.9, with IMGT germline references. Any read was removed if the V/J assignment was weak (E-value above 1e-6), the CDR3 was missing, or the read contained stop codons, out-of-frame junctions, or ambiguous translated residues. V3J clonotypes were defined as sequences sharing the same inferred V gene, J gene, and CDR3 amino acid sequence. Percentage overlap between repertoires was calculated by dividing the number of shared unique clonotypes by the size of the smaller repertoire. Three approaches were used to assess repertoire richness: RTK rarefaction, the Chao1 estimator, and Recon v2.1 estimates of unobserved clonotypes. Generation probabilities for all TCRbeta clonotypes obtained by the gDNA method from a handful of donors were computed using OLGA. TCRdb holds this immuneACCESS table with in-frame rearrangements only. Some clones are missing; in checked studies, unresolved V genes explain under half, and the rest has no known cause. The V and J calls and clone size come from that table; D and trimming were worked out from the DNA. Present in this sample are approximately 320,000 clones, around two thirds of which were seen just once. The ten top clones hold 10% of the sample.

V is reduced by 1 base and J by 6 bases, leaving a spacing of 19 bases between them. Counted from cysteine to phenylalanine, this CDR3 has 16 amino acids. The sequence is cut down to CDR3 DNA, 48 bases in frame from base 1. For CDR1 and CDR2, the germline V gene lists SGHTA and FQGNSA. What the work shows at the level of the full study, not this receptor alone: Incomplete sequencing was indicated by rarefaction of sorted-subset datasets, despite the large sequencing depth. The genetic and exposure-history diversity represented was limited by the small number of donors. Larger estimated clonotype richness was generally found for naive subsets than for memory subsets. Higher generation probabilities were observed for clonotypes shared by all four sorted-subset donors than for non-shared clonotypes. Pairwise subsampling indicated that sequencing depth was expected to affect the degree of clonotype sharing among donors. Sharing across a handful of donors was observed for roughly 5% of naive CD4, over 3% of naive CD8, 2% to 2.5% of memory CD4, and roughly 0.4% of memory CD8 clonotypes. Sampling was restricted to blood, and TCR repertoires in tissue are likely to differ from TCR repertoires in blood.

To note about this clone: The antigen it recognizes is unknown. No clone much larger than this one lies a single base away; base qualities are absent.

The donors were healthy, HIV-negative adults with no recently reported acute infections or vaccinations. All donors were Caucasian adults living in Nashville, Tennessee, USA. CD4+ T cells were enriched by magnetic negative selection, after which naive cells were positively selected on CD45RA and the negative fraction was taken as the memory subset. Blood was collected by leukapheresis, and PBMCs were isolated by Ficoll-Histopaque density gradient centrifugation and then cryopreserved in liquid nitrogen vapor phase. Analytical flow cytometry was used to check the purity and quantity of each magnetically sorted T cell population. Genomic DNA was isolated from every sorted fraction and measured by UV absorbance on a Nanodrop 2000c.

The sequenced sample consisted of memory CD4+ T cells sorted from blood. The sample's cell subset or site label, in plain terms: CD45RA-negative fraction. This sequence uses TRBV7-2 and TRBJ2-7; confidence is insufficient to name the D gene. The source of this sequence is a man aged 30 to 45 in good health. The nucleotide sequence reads TGTGCCAGCAGCTTAGGCAGTACAGATTTATTTGCCGAGCAGTACTTC. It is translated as CASSLGSTDLFAEQYF.